Sequencing of this T cell receptor (beta chain) was carried out in a study of CD8 T cells in ankylosing spondylitis. Findings of the study overall: In peripheral blood, disease-linked CD8+ clones occurred at relatively low frequencies. Reportedly, disease-linked clones are significantly enriched in ankylosing spondylitis patients' matched synovial fluid. Ankylosing spondylitis blood appeared to carry a characteristic TCR beta motif of under ten highly homologous variants.

As the method for making TCR beta libraries, quantitative 5'-RACE with molecular barcodes was used. Each CDR3 protein gets one entry after TCRdb re-called the 5' RACE reads with MiXCR. There are some 37,000 distinct CDR3 sequences in the sample; 13% occur only once, and roughly 30% lies in the top ten. Germline V gene lookup returns CDR1 MNHNY and CDR2 SVGAGI (reference sequence). CDR3 size: 11 residues. V lost 7 bases and J 2 bases, leaving 5 bases between the germline ends. This clonotype was counted many times. Its antigen is not known. Sequenced input: synovial fluid, either unsorted or a sorted T cell fraction (not recorded which). This sequence was found in a male donor with ankylosing spondylitis. The chain combines TRBV6-6 with TRBJ1-1; D is uncertain. The CDR3 DNA sequence: TGTGCCAGCAAGAAAAACACTGAAGCTTTCTTT. It specifies CASKKNTEAFF.